The 10 T cell receptor beta chains listed next were all sequenced from one sample in a study of cytomegalovirus exposure and HLA in healthy donors. The study ran its PCR with 60 Vbeta and 13 Jbeta primers. Measured with immunoSEQ multiplex PCR; TCRdb has only the in-frame clones, and not every one. The repertoire has some 140,000 clones, around 75% of them found once; the top ten carry about 3.1%. Sample: PBMCs. These receptors all stem from a female donor in good health and CMV-seronegative.

V usage is TRBV18 and J usage is TRBJ1-1; D is possibly TRBD1 (6 bases). Germline V lookup: CDR1 KGHSH, CDR2 LQKENI. V lost 3 bases and J lost 7, with 12 bases in between. This CDR3 contains 13 residues. The CDR3: CASSPADRGEAFF. DNA of the CDR3: TGTGCCAGCTCACCTGCGGACAGAGGTGAAGCTTTCTTT.

The chain couples TRBV19 to TRBJ1-2; tentatively, D is TRBD1 (6 bases). With 6 bases removed from V and 2 bases from J, the gap between germline ends came to 16 bases. This CDR3 is built from 15 residues. Germline V CDR1 and CDR2: LNHDA, SQIVND (reference sequence). Here the CDR3 reads CASSVWGGPNYGYTF. In DNA, the CDR3 is TGTGCCAGTAGCGTATGGGGGGGGCCCAACTATGGCTACACCTTC.

The V and J genes are TRBV4-1 and TRBJ2-7, with D perhaps TRBD1 (6 bases). Germline loops: CDR1 MGHRA, CDR2 YSYEKL. The CDR3 sequence is 17 residues long. Trimming took off 0 bases at V and 4 bases at J, with 19 bases between the two ends. The CDR3: CASSQEEKSGVDYEQYF. CDR3 DNA sequence: TGCGCCAGCAGCCAAGAAGAAAAATCAGGGGTGGATTACGAGCAGTACTTC.

The rearrangement joins TRBV6-6 to TRBJ1-1, with D uncertain. CDR1 MNHNY and CDR2 SVGAGI come from the germline V gene (reference sequence). V was trimmed by 2 bases and J by 7 bases, leaving 17 bases between them. The CDR3 length is 15 residues. As DNA, the CDR3 is TGTGCCAGCAGTTACGGTCGGCCGGGGTGGGATGAAGCTTTCTTT. Residues: CASSYGRPGWDEAFF.

This clone has a handful of counts. This chain links TRBV2 with TRBJ1-5; no clear D. The germline V and J ends were trimmed by 6 bases and 3 bases, with 12 bases remaining between them. Germline CDR1 SNHLY, CDR2 FYNNEI. The CDR3 covers 14 residues. The CDR3 spells CASRRASFNQPQHF. In nucleotides, the CDR3 is TGTGCCAGCAGGCGGGCCAGCTTCAATCAGCCCCAGCATTTT.

The V gene is TRBV7-2, the J gene TRBJ1-4, with 9 bases that match TRBD1. The CDR3 length is 17 residues. The ends lost 1 base at V and 8 bases at J; junction bases unmatched: 11. Looked up from germline, CDR1 is SGHTA and CDR2 is FQGNSA. CDR3 sequence: CASSLGPAGTGREKLFF. For the CDR3, the DNA is TGTGCCAGCAGCTTAGGCCCCGCGGGGACAGGGCGCGAAAAACTGTTTTTT. Based on the CDR3 plus reference TRBV7-2 and TRBJ1-4, the full variable domain is GAGVSQSPSNKVTEKGKDVELRCDPISGHTALYWYRQSLGQGLEFLIYFQGNSAPDKSGLPSDRFSAERTGGSVSTLTIQRTQQEDSAVYLCASSLGPAGTGREKLFFGSGTQLSVL.

V gene TRBV29-1 combines with J gene TRBJ2-7; 14 bases are shared with TRBD2. The V segment lost 6 bases and the J segment 3 bases; nucleotides outside the gene matches: 7. The CDR3 covers 15 residues. Germline assignment: CDR1 SQVTM and CDR2 ANQGSEA. The CDR3: CSVPSGTSGSYEQYF. In DNA form, the CDR3 reads TGCAGCGTCCCTTCCGGGACTAGCGGGAGCTACGAGCAGTACTTC.

This chain joins TRBV5-1 and TRBJ1-2; TRBD1 agrees at 9 bases. The junction had 14 bases not matched to a gene; V was cut back by 3 bases and J by 5 bases. The CDR3 has 17 amino acids. From germline, CDR1 is SGHRS and CDR2 YFSETQ. The CDR3 loop reads CASSSFGQGLVRYGYTF. The CDR3 coding sequence is TGCGCCAGCAGCTCTTTTGGACAGGGGTTAGTTCGGTATGGCTACACCTTC.

J is TRBJ2-1 and V is TRBV9, with D perhaps matching TRBD2 (5 bases). Germline CDR1 reads SGDLS; CDR2 reads YYNGEE. This CDR3 comprises 12 residues. The ends were cut back, 2 bases at V and 10 bases at J, with 10 bases in the middle. CDR3 DNA: TGTGCCAGCAGCGTCGACGAGGGAGAGCAGTTCTTC. It encodes CASSVDEGEQFF.

The J gene is TRBJ2-3, the V gene TRBV4-3, with D possibly being TRBD1 (5 bases). The CDR3 runs to 16 residues. CDR1 LGHNA and CDR2 YSLEER come from the germline V gene. Trimming pared 0 bases from V and 0 bases from J, leaving 10 bases between. CDR3 coding DNA: TGCGCCAGCAGCCAAGATGACAGATCTAGCACAGATACGCAGTATTTT. This codes for CASSQDDRSSTDTQYF.